The TCR beta chain described here comes from a study of blood T cell repertoires in COVID-19 (TCRdb year 2020). Concerning the study at large: Samples covering the acute and convalescent phases of COVID-19 were provided by collaborators in the United States, Italy and Spain. The samples were drawn from two sources: the first 160 participants of the ongoing ImmuneRACE study, and 1,000 to 1,500 subjects contributed by 6 global collaborators. The sample metadata nearly always contained a de-identified subject ID, COVID-19 status, age in years and sex. HLA class I and class II types, where available, came from metadata supplied by the sample provider rather than from assay-based typing. The dataset comprised deeply sampled blood TCRbeta repertoires from subjects exposed to, actively infected with, or recovered from COVID-19. The prospective study material was composed of cDNA or gDNA derived from T cells, B-cell-depleted T cells, or PBMCs. A freely available public database, intended as a resource for researchers studying the immune response to SARS-CoV-2, is where the repertoires were released. Overall results and qualifications from the work: The quantity of clinical and demographic metadata differed by source and by participant and was supplied without curation.

The immunoSEQ Assay, a bias-controlled multiplex PCR, was used to amplify TCRbeta CDR3 regions from genomic DNA. Per the source publication's procedure: Within the assay, amplification of reference gene primers was used to estimate how many nucleated cells each sample contained. To quantify the absolute abundance of each unique TCRbeta CDR3 rearrangement, sequence reads were collapsed and filtered. For each sample, productive Simpson clonality was calculated by taking the square root of Simpson's diversity index across productive rearrangements. The immuneACCESS repertoire file appears here via TCRdb, limited to in-frame rearrangements. These files lack a portion of the clones; in checked studies, under half of the deficit traces to unresolved V genes, and the cause of the others is not known. D and trimming come from the DNA, and the V and J calls and clone size come from that table. In all, the sample holds 200,000 to 300,000 clones, and about nine tenths of those were seen once. Approximately 1.5% of the sample belongs to the ten largest clones.

Of note for this clone: Its binding antigen is unknown. No base qualities exist here, and no much larger clone lies one base off it.

The CDR3 covers 17 residues, taking in both the cysteine and the phenylalanine. The read is trimmed to its CDR3 DNA, 51 bases read in frame from base 1. From the germline V gene (reference sequence), CDR1 is GTSNPN and CDR2 is SVGIG. Unmatched junction bases come to 19, with V trimmed by 5 bases and J by 4 bases. Another Seattle source contributed samples from volunteer blood donors who had recovered from COVID-19. Collaborating institutions collected whole blood in K2EDTA tubes following their own protocols. For TCRbeta analysis, collaborators shipped samples in one of three forms: frozen whole blood, isolated PBMCs, or DNA extracted from either of those sample types.

The clonotype comes from a woman aged 35 to 49 who had recovered from COVID-19. Sequenced: peripheral blood. In this chain, TRBV30 is recombined with TRBJ1-2, and 7 bases in between align with TRBD1. Here is the DNA: TGTGCCTGGCGCGAGCCCGGGACAGTCCTAGACGGCTATGGCTACACCTTC. It specifies CAWREPGTVLDGYGYTF.